This T cell receptor (beta chain) emerged from a study of T-cell reconstitution after alpha-beta-depleted transplantation in children (dated by TCRdb to the mid-2010s). Study-wide context: Using TCR repertoire profiling, the study followed T-cell immune reconstitution in a quantitative way in children after TCRalphabeta/CD19-depleted allogeneic hematopoietic cell transplantation.

The method was PCR. Instrument on record: Illumina HiSeq 2500. TCR libraries were prepared with molecular barcoding, using unique molecular identifiers to normalize TCRbeta repertoire quantification. TCRdb itself trimmed the public reads at Q25 with fastp, ran MiXCR and retained productive beta chains. Each CDR3 protein gets just one entry, which takes the most common genes and DNA from the rows behind it. This sample holds hundreds of thousands of distinct CDR3 sequences; approximately 11% were observed only once. Of the sample, 28% is held by the ten largest clones. Remarks on this clonotype: Which antigen it targets is not known. No much larger clone is present one base from it, and per-base qualities are unavailable.

The research as a whole found: In some patients, high TCRbeta diversity at day 60 was attributed to recipient T cells and intrathymic progenitors that had survived conditioning. Apparently early alphabetaT-cell count recovery about two months after transplant reportedly relied on only several hundred rapidly expanded clones derived from non-depleted graft cells. Over the following months the frequencies of hyperexpanded clones went down, and after one year T-cell counts and TCRbeta diversity were mostly credited to newly produced T cells.

What this sample's treatment or condition label stands for: allogeneic hematopoietic cell transplantation with graft depleted of TCRalphabeta T cells and CD19 B cells. TCRalphabeta/CD19-depleted allogeneic hematopoietic cell grafts were given to the transplant recipients, all of whom were children. The input for sequencing was PBMCs, taken before TCRalphabeta/CD19-depleted stem cell transplant. The clonotype was recovered from a child under two years old with acute myeloid leukemia, due to receive a stem cell transplant.

CDR3 loop: CASSLWTGDGYTF. The sequenced DNA: TGTGCCAGCAGCCTATGGACGGGGGATGGCTACACCTTC. This sequence uses TRBV14 and TRBJ1-2, and possibly TRBD1, on 5 matching bases. For CDR1 and CDR2, the germline V gene lists SGHDN and FVKESK. V loses 4 bases of germline sequence and J loses 6 bases, and the interval between the two ends is 12 bases. The CDR3 sequence holds 13 residues, the cysteine and phenylalanine included. Kept here is only the CDR3 DNA, which spans 39 bases and is read in frame from base 1. Supplemented by the reference TRBV14 and TRBJ1-2 proteins around the CDR3, the complete variable domain is EAGVTQFPSHSVIEKGQTVTLRCDPISGHDNLYWYRRVMGKEIKFLLHFVKESKQDESGMPNNRFLAERTGGTYSTLKVQPAELEDSGVYFCASSLWTGDGYTFGSGTRLTVV.